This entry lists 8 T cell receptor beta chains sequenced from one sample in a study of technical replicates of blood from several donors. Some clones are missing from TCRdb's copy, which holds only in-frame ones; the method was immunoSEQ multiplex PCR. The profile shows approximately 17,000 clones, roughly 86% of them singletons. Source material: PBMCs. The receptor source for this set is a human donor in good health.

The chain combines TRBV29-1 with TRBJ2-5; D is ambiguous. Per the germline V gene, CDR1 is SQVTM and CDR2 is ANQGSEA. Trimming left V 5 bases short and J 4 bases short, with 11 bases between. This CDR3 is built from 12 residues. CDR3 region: CSVLPIGETQYF. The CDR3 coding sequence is TGCAGCGTTCTCCCGATCGGAGAGACCCAGTACTTC.

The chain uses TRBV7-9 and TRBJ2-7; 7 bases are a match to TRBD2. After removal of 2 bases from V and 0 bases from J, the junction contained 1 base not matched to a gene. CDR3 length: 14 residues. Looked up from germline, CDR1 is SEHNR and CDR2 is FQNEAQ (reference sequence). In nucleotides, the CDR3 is TGTGCCAGCAGCTTAACTAGCGTCTCCTACGAGCAGTACTTC. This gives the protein CASSLTSVSYEQYF.

The CDR3, as DNA: TGTGCCAGCAGTTTACACCCGGCAGGGTCAGACTATGGCTACACCTTC. This sequence encodes CASSLHPAGSDYGYTF. V is TRBV27 and J is TRBJ1-2; D might be TRBD1 (5 bases). Trimming shortened V by 2 bases and J by 3 bases, and 16 bases separated the two germline ends. The CDR3 has 16 amino acids. From germline, CDR1 is MNHEY and CDR2 SMNVEV (reference sequence).

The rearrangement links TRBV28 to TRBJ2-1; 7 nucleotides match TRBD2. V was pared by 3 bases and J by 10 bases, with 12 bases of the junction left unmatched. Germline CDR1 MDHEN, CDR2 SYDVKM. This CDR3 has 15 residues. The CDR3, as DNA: TGTGCCAGCAGTTTGGGCGGGAGCCGCCCAATCGAGCAGTTCTTC. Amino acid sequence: CASSLGGSRPIEQFF.

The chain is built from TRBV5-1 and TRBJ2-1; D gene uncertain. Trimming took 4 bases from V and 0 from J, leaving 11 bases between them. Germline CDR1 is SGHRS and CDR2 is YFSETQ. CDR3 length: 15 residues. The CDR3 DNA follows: TGCGCCAGCAGCCCGACAAGTAGCTCCTACAATGAGCAGTTCTTC. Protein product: CASSPTSSSYNEQFF.

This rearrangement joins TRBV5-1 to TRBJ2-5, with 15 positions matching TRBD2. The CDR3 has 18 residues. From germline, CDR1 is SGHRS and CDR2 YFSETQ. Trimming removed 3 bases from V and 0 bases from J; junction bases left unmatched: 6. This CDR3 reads CASSSPGTSGRYQETQYF. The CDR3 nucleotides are TGCGCCAGCAGCTCCCCCGGGACTAGCGGGAGGTACCAAGAGACCCAGTACTTC. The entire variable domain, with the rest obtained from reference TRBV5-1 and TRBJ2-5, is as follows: KAGVTQTPRYLIKTRGQQVTLSCSPISGHRSVSWYQQTPGQGLQFLFEYFSETQRNKGNFPGRFSGRQFSNSRSEMNVSTLELGDSALYLCASSSPGTSGRYQETQYFGPGTRLLVL.

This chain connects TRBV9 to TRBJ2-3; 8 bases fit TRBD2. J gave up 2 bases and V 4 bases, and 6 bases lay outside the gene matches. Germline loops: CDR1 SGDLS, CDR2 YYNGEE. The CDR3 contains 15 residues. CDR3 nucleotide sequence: TGTGCCAGCAGCTCCGGACTAGCTTACACAGATACGCAGTATTTT. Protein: CASSSGLAYTDTQYF.

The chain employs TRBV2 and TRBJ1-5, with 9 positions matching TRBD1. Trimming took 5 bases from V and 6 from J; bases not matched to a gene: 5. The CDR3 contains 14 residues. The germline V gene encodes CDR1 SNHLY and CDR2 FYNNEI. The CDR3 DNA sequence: TGTGCCAGCAGTATGACAGGGGGTATTCAGCCCCAGCATTTT. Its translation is CASSMTGGIQPQHF.